This TCR beta chain was identified during a study of cytomegalovirus exposure and HLA in healthy donors. Study-level information: In a later analysis, the roughly 120 validation repertoires were reported to have used the same platform as the approximately 690 first-cohort repertoires.

CDR3 length equals 15 residues. Trimming took off 4 bases at V and 0 bases at J, with 12 bases between the two ends. Germline V gives CDR1 SGHRS, CDR2 YFSETQ. The data were produced by immunoSEQ multiplex PCR, yet TCRdb's version contains in-frame clones alone and is incomplete. The sample has around 250,000 clones; 90% are singletons. With respect to this clone: Its antigen remains unidentified.

General observations from the study: Most TCR sequences were rare, but some public TCRs occurred in many donors. Associated with cytomegalovirus, according to the listing, were 150 to 200 TCR beta chains. Using the classifier, cytomegalovirus status was reportedly diagnosed with high specificity and sensitivity.

This receptor was taken from a woman aged 25 to 39 in good health and CMV-seronegative. Sequencing used PBMCs. The chain has TRBV5-1 and TRBJ2-3, with TRBD2 as a possible D gene (6 bases). CDR3 in amino acids: CASSTGLPSTDTQYF. The CDR3 region has the DNA TGCGCCAGCAGCACGGGACTGCCAAGCACAGATACGCAGTATTTT.